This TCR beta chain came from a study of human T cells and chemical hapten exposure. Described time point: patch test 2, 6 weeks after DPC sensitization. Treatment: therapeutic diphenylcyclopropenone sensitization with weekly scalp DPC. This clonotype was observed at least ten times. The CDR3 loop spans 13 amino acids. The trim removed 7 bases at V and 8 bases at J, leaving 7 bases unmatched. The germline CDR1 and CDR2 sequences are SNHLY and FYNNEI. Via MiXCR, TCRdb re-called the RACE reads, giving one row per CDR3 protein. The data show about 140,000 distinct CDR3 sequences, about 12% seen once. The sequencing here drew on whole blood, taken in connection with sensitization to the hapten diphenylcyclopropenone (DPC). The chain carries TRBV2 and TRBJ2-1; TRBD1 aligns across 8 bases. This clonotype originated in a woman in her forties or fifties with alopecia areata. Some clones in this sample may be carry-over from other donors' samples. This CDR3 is CASILQGADEQFF. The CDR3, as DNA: TGTGCCAGCATTCTCCAGGGGGCTGATGAGCAGTTCTTC.